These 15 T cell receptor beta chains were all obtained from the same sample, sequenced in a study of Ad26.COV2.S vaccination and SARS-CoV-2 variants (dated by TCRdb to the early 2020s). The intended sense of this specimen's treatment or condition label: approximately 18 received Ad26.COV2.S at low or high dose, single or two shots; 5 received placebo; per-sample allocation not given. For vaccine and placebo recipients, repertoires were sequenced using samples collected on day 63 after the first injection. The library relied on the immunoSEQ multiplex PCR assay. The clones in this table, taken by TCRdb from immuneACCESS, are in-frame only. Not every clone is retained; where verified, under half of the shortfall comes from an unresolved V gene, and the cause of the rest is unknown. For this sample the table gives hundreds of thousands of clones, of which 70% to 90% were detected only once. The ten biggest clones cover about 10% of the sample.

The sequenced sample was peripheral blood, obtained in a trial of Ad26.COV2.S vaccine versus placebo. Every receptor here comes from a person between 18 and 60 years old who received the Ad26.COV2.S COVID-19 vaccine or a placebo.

The CDR3 DNA reads as TGCGCCAGTGCGGCAGATCCTCGACGTTCCTACGAGCAGTACTTC. This encodes CASAADPRRSYEQYF. The V and J genes are TRBV5-1 and TRBJ2-7; no definite D call. Trimming pared 8 bases from V and 1 base from J, leaving 19 bases between. This CDR3 is built from 15 residues. Germline CDR1 reads SGHRS; CDR2 reads YFSETQ.

The CDR3 loop reads CASTSPNYGYTF. The DNA of the CDR3 is TGTGCCAGCACCTCGCCGAACTATGGCTACACCTTC. V is TRBV28 and J is TRBJ1-2; D call uncertain. The ends were cut back, 7 bases at V and 2 bases at J, with 8 bases in the middle. The CDR3 spans 12 residues. Germline V gene lookup returns CDR1 MDHEN and CDR2 SYDVKM.

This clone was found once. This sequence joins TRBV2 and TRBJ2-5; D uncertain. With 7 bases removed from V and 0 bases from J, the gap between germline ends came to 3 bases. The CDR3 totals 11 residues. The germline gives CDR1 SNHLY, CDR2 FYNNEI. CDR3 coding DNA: TGTGCCAGCAAATACCAAGAGACCCAGTACTTC. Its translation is CASKYQETQYF.

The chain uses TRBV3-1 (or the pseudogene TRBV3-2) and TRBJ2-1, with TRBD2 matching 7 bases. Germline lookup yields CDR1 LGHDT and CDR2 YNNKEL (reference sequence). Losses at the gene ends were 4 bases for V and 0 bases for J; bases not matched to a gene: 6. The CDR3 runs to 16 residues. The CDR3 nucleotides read TGTGCCAGCAGCCCGTGGGGCGGGGGCTCCTACAATGAGCAGTTCTTC. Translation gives CASSPWGGGSYNEQFF.

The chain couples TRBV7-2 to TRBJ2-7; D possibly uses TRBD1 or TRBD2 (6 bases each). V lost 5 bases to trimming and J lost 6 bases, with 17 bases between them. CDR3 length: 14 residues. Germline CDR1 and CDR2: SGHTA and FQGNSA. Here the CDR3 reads CASSPQWGAGEQYF. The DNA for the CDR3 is TGTGCCAGCAGCCCCCAATGGGGGGCGGGCGAGCAGTACTTC.

CDR3 region: CASSELRNTDTQYF. CDR3 in DNA: TGTGCCAGCAGTGAACTTAGGAACACAGATACGCAGTATTTT. This chain connects TRBV25-1 to TRBJ2-3, with D unclear. The ends were cut back, 2 bases at V and 2 bases at J, with 8 bases in the middle. Germline V lookup: CDR1 MGHDK, CDR2 SYGVNS. The CDR3 has 14 amino acids.

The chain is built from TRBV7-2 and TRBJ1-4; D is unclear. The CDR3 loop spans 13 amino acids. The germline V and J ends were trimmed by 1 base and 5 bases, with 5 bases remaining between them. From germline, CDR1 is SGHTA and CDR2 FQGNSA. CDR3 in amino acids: CASSLEQNEKLFF. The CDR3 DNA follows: TGTGCCAGCAGCTTAGAACAGAATGAAAAACTGTTTTTT.

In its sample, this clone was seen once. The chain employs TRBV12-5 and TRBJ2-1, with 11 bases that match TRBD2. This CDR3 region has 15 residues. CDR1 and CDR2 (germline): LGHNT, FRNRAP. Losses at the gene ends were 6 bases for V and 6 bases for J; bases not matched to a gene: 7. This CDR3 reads CASGPTSGRGNEQFF. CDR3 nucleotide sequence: TGTGCTAGTGGCCCCACTAGCGGGAGAGGCAATGAGCAGTTCTTC.

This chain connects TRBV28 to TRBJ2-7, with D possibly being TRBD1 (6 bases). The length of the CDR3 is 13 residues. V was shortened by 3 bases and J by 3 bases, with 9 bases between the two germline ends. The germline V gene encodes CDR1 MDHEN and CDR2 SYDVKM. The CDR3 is CASSFTGIYEQYF. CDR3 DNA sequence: TGTGCCAGCAGTTTTACAGGGATCTACGAGCAGTACTTC.

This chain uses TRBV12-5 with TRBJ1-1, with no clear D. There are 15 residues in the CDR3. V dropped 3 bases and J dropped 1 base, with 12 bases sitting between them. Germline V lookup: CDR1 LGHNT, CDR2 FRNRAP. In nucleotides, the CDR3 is TGTGCTAGTGGTTTTGGCAGCTCGAGGAACACTGAAGCTTTCTTT. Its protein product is CASGFGSSRNTEAFF.

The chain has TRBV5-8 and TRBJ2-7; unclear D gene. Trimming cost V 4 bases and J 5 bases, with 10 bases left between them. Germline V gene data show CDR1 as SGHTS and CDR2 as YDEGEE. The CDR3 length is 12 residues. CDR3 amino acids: CASSRLNHEQYF. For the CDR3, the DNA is TGTGCCAGCAGCCGACTTAATCACGAGCAGTACTTC.

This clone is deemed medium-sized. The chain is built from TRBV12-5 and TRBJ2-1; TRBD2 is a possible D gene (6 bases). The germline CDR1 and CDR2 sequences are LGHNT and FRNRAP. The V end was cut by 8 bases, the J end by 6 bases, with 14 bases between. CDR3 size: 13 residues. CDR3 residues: CASSGGSVNEQFF. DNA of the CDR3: TGTGCTAGTAGTGGGGGGAGTGTCAATGAGCAGTTCTTC.

CDR3 protein: CASSPGGTLLMNTEAFF. The CDR3 DNA follows: TGTGCCAGCAGCCCAGGCGGGACTCTCCTAATGAACACTGAAGCTTTCTTT. The V gene is TRBV3-1 (or the pseudogene TRBV3-2), the J gene TRBJ1-1; weak D call: TRBD1 (5 bases). Germline V gene data show CDR1 as LGHDT and CDR2 as YNNKEL (reference sequence). Trimming stripped 4 bases from V and 0 bases from J, with 18 bases between. This CDR3 is 17 amino acids long.

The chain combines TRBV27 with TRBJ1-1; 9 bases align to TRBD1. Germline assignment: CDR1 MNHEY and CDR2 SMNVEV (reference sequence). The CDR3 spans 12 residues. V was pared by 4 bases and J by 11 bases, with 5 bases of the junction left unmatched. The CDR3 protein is CASSSQGAGAFF. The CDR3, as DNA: TGTGCCAGCAGTTCACAGGGGGCCGGTGCTTTCTTT.

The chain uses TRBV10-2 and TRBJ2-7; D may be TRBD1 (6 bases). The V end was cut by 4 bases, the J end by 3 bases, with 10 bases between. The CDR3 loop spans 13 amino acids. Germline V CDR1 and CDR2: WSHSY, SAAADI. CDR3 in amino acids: CASSGGQFYEQYF. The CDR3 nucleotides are TGCGCCAGCAGTGGGGGGCAGTTCTACGAGCAGTACTTC.